The source of this T cell receptor beta chain is a study of blood T cell repertoires in COVID-19 (dated by TCRdb to the early 2020s). Study-level background: Samples covering the acute and convalescent phases of COVID-19 were provided by collaborators in the United States, Italy and Spain. The material from the prospective study consisted of cDNA or gDNA derived from T cells, B-cell-depleted T cells, or PBMCs. Subjects who had been exposed to COVID-19, were actively infected with it, or had recovered from it provided the deeply sampled blood TCRbeta repertoires that made up the dataset. The repertoires were released in a freely available public database intended as a resource for research on the immune response to SARS-CoV-2. The samples were drawn from two sources: the first 160 participants of the ongoing ImmuneRACE study, and over 950 subjects contributed by 6 global collaborators. Nearly every sample came with metadata listing a de-identified subject ID, COVID-19 status, age in years and sex. Where available, HLA class I and class II types were taken from metadata supplied by the sample provider and were not determined by assay-based typing.

With respect to this clone: Its antigen is unknown. Base quality data are lacking; no much larger clone is found one base away.

TCRbeta CDR3 regions were amplified from genomic DNA by means of the immunoSEQ Assay, a bias-controlled multiplex PCR. The study's own analysis went as follows. The number of nucleated cells in each sample was estimated by amplification of reference gene primers within the assay. Sequence reads were collapsed and filtered to measure the absolute abundance of every unique TCRbeta CDR3 rearrangement. For each sample, productive Simpson clonality was calculated as the square root of Simpson's diversity index over productive rearrangements. This immuneACCESS table, as held by TCRdb, lists in-frame sequences with V and J called but not all clones. Of the missing ones, under half trace to an unresolved V gene in checked studies; the others have no known cause. That table is the source of V, J and clone size, and D and trimming were worked out from the DNA. This sample has about 180,000 clones in its table, and 85% to 90% of those were observed once. The top ten clonotypes cover approximately 13% of the sample.

Here is what the overall study found, with its caveats: The quantity of clinical and demographic metadata differed by source and by participant and was supplied without curation.

V loses 3 bases of germline sequence and J loses 4 bases, and the interval between the two ends is 10 bases. From the cysteine up to the phenylalanine, the CDR3 has a length of 12 residues. Kept here is only the CDR3 DNA, which spans 36 bases and is read in frame from base 1. Looking up the germline V gene (reference sequence) yields CDR1 GTSNPN and CDR2 SVGIG. One collaborating source in Seattle enrolled patients during active infection and followed them longitudinally through the course of disease. Whole blood was collected in K2EDTA tubes by collaborating institutions according to the institutions' own protocols. For TCRbeta analysis, collaborators shipped samples as frozen whole blood, isolated PBMCs, or DNA extracted from either of those sample types.

Specimen: peripheral blood. This receptor chain uses TRBV30 and TRBJ2-7; a tentative D match to TRBD1 spans 5 bases. The TCR comes from a woman between 70 and 85 years old with COVID-19, enrolled during active disease. The CDR3 protein is CAWRSGRYEQYF. The nucleotides read TGTGCCTGGAGGTCAGGGCGGTACGAGCAGTACTTC.